The rows below give T cell receptor beta chains drawn from one sample of a study of blood T cell repertoires in COVID-19. Libraries were prepared by immunoSEQ multiplex PCR; TCRdb keeps only in-frame clonotypes and omits some of them. The table shows 90,000 or so clones, with 91% occurring only once. Sequencing was done on a sample of peripheral blood. These receptors all come from a human donor with active COVID-19. The donor label of this sample is uncertain. CDR3s include the opening cysteine and the closing phenylalanine or tryptophan. The D gene is left open where the match is weak. For some rows the clone size is stated as once, few or many, or as a class when expanded; others skip it.

size	J	V	D	DNA	CDR3
NA	TRBJ2-1	TRBV7-9	TRBD1	TGTGCCAGCAGCCCCTGGACAGGGAGAAGATACAATGAGCAGTTCTTC	CASSPWTGRRYNEQFF
NA	TRBJ1-1	TRBV29-1	NA	TGCAGCGTACAAAACACTGAAGCTTTCTTT	CSVQNTEAFF
NA	TRBJ1-2	TRBV3-1/TRBV3-2	TRBD1	TGTGCCAGCAGCCTAGACAGGGTAGCCGACTATGGCTACACCTTC	CASSLDRVADYGYTF
NA	TRBJ1-2	TRBV7-8	TRBD1	TGTGCCAGCAGCCCAAAGCCGGGACAGGTCGACTACTATGGCTACACCTTC	CASSPKPGQVDYYGYTF
NA	TRBJ2-3	TRBV28	NA	TGTGCCAGCAGTTCCAACACAGATACGCAGTATTTT	CASSSNTDTQYF
few	TRBJ1-2	TRBV12-3/TRBV12-4	NA	TGTGCCAGCTCCGCAGGTATCAACTATGGCTACACCTTC	CASSAGINYGYTF
NA	TRBJ2-7	TRBV7-9	NA	TGTGCCAGCAGCCTTCTCTTGCAGGACGAGCAGTACTTC	CASSLLLQDEQYF
NA	TRBJ2-7	TRBV7-9	NA	TGTGCCAGCAACCCATTGGTGAGCTCCTACGAGCAGTACTTC	CASNPLVSSYEQYF
NA	TRBJ2-7	TRBV7-6	NA	TGTGCCAGCAGCCTCGGCGAGCGCGAGCAGTACTTC	CASSLGEREQYF
NA	TRBJ2-5	TRBV11-2	TRBD2	TGTGCCAGCAGCAGGGGACTAGCGGGGGGCCAAGAGACCCAGTACTTC	CASSRGLAGGQETQYF
NA	TRBJ2-6	TRBV4-3	NA	TGCGCCAGCAGCCAAGTTTTATTCGACAGCTCTGGGGCCAACGTCCTGACTTTC	CASSQVLFDSSGANVLTF
NA	TRBJ1-1	TRBV28	TRBD1	TGTGCCAGCAGTTACGCCTCAGGGGGACTCAACACTGAAGCTTTCTTT	CASSYASGGLNTEAFF
NA	TRBJ2-5	TRBV9	TRBD1	TGTGCCAGCTCCAGGACAGGGGGTTTAGAGACCCAGCACTTC	CASSRTGGLETQHF
NA	TRBJ1-6	TRBV27	NA	TGTGCCAGCAGCGACAGCTCCTATAATTCACCCCTCCACTTT	CASSDSSYNSPLHF
NA	TRBJ1-5	TRBV3-1/TRBV3-2	TRBD1	TGTGCCAGCAGCCGCGGGGACAGGGGTCAGCCCCAGCATTTT	CASSRGDRGQPQHF
NA	TRBJ1-5	TRBV5-3	NA	TGTGCCAGAAGCTTGGCGGGGATTTATCAGCCCCAGCATTTT	CARSLAGIYQPQHF
NA	TRBJ2-1	TRBV3-1/TRBV3-2	TRBD2	TGTGCCAGCAGCCACTACCACGCCTCGACTAGCGGGGGGCGCAATGAGCAGTTCTTC	CASSHYHASTSGGRNEQFF
NA	TRBJ2-7	TRBV5-4	TRBD1	TGTGCCAGCAGCACGCGGGCCGGGACAGGGACCTACGAGCAGTACTTC	CASSTRAGTGTYEQYF
NA	TRBJ1-2	TRBV19	NA	TGTGCCAGCCGCCCGGTCGGACGTGGAGGCTATGGCTACACCTTC	CASRPVGRGGYGYTF
NA	TRBJ2-4	TRBV7-2	NA	TGTGCCAGCAGCTTAGTGCCCCGGGAAAACATTCAGTACTTC	CASSLVPRENIQYF
NA	TRBJ1-1	TRBV7-8	NA	TGTGCCAGCAGCTCCTACAGGAGTTTGAACACTGAAGCTTTCTTT	CASSSYRSLNTEAFF
NA	TRBJ2-7	TRBV2	NA	TGTGCCAGCGTTTTGGCGGGTAACGAGCAGTACTTC	CASVLAGNEQYF
NA	TRBJ1-5	TRBV7-9	NA	TGTGCCAGCAGAGAATCCGGGAAGAATCAGCCCCAGCATTTT	CASRESGKNQPQHF
NA	TRBJ2-7	TRBV5-6	NA	TGTGCCAGCAGCCGCCCCACATTACGGGACATCTCCTACGAGCAGTACTTC	CASSRPTLRDISYEQYF
NA	TRBJ2-1	TRBV28	TRBD1	TGTGCCAGCAGCGAGAGACAGGGGGCGGGGGCCTACAATGAGCAGTTCTTC	CASSERQGAGAYNEQFF
NA	TRBJ2-3	TRBV9	TRBD2	TGTGCCAGCAGCGTAGAAGAGACTAGCGCGATATACACAGATACGCAGTATTTT	CASSVEETSAIYTDTQYF
NA	TRBJ2-7	TRBV11-2	TRBD1	TGTGCCAGCAGCTTACCTTGGGGACAGGGGGCCCACGAGCAGTACTTC	CASSLPWGQGAHEQYF
NA	TRBJ2-1	TRBV4-1	TRBD1	TGCGCCAGCAGCCAAGTTGTTAGGGGGCCAACTTACAATGAGCAGTTCTTC	CASSQVVRGPTYNEQFF
NA	TRBJ2-3	TRBV29-1	NA	TGCAGCGTTGAAGAGGGGGGGGCGGGCACAGATACGCAGTATTTT	CSVEEGGAGTDTQYF
NA	TRBJ2-1	TRBV4-2	TRBD2	TGTGCCAGCAGGGAGCGGGACGGACTTAACAATGAGCAGTTCTTC	CASRERDGLNNEQFF
NA	TRBJ1-6	TRBV11-3	NA	TGTGCCAGCAGCTATACACCTAATTCACCCCTCCACTTT	CASSYTPNSPLHF
NA	TRBJ1-2	TRBV6-5	NA	TGTGCCAGCAGTTACTCGAGTTGGGGGAGGGCTGGCTACACCTTC	CASSYSSWGRAGYTF
NA	TRBJ2-5	TRBV6-6	NA	TGTGCCAGCAGTAGGGGAGGACCAGAAGAGACCCAGTACTTC	CASSRGGPEETQYF
once	TRBJ1-2	TRBV15	NA	TGTGCCACCAGCAGCGCGAGCTCAGGGGGCTACACCTTC	CATSSASSGGYTF
NA	TRBJ2-7	TRBV13	NA	TGTGCCAGCAGCTTAGCGACAGAGGACCCCTACGAGCAGTACTTC	CASSLATEDPYEQYF
NA	TRBJ1-1	TRBV2	TRBD1	TGTGCCAGCAGTCCTACAGGGGGCGAAGCTTTCTTT	CASSPTGGEAFF
few	TRBJ1-6	TRBV4-1	NA	TGCGCCAGCAGCCAAGCCCAGGGTCATAATTCACCCCTCCACTTT	CASSQAQGHNSPLHF
NA	TRBJ1-5	TRBV19	NA	TGTGCCACATCCGAACAGGGTAGCAATCAGCCCCAGCATTTT	CATSEQGSNQPQHF
NA	TRBJ2-5	TRBV19	TRBD2	TGTGCCAGTACCGACTCCGGGGGGGCCTCAGAGACCCAGTACTTC	CASTDSGGASETQYF
NA	TRBJ1-6	TRBV6-5	NA	TGTGCCAGCAGTTACGAACGGCAGGGGAATTCACCCCTCCACTTT	CASSYERQGNSPLHF
NA	TRBJ1-2	TRBV6-6	TRBD1	TGTGCCACGGACAGGAGGGGCTTAGATGGCTACACCTTC	CATDRRGLDGYTF
NA	TRBJ2-1	TRBV20-1	TRBD2	TGCAGTGCTAGTAAACTAGCGGGGGGGCAAGGTGAGCAGTTCTTC	CSASKLAGGQGEQFF
NA	TRBJ2-3	TRBV13	TRBD2	TGTGCCAGCAGCCTAGGACTAGCGGGGGCGAAGAGGGGTCCAGATACGCAGTATTTT	CASSLGLAGAKRGPDTQYF
NA	TRBJ2-7	TRBV9	NA	TGTGCCAGCAGCGCCGGGGGCTCCTACGAGCAGTACTTC	CASSAGGSYEQYF
NA	TRBJ2-2	TRBV10-3	TRBD2	TGTGCCATCAACCCGGGACTACCTAACACCGGGGAGCTGTTTTTT	CAINPGLPNTGELFF
NA	TRBJ2-5	TRBV1	NA	TGCACCAGCAGCCAAGATTCCGCTGGTAAAACCGGGGAGACCCAGTACTTC	CTSSQDSAGKTGETQYF
NA	TRBJ1-5	TRBV19	NA	TGTGCCAGTAGTATACAGGGATATCGGCAGCCCCAGCATTTT	CASSIQGYRQPQHF
few	TRBJ2-1	TRBV5-1	NA	TGCGCCAGCAGCTTGGGGCAGGGGAGCCTCAATGAGCAGTTCTTC	CASSLGQGSLNEQFF
NA	TRBJ1-2	TRBV5-6	NA	TGTGCCAGCAGCAGGGAGGGCTATGGCTACACCTTC	CASSREGYGYTF
once	TRBJ1-6	TRBV3-1/TRBV3-2	NA	TGTGCCAGCAGCCAGAGGTATAATTCACCCCTCCACTTT	CASSQRYNSPLHF
NA	TRBJ1-2	TRBV28	TRBD1	TGTGCCAGCAGTTTAGGACAGGGGGCCTATGGCTACACCTTC	CASSLGQGAYGYTF
NA	TRBJ2-5	TRBV29-1	TRBD1	TGCAGCGCTGAACAGGGGGCGCAGGGAGAGACCCAGTACTTC	CSAEQGAQGETQYF
NA	TRBJ2-5	TRBV6-5	TRBD2	TGTGCCAGCATATCGGGACTAGTAGCGACCCAGTACTTC	CASISGLVATQYF
NA	TRBJ2-1	TRBV5-6	NA	TGTGCCAGCAGCGATACTGGACAGTCCCGAGACAATGAGCAGTTCTTC	CASSDTGQSRDNEQFF
NA	TRBJ1-2	TRBV11-1	NA	TGTGCCAGCACCGCTCCAGGGTATGTGGACTACACCTTC	CASTAPGYVDYTF
NA	TRBJ1-3	TRBV7-9	NA	TGTGCCAGCAGCCCCACCCCTTCACCGGGGGGAAACACCATATATTTT	CASSPTPSPGGNTIYF
NA	TRBJ2-1	TRBV4-3	TRBD1	TGCGCCAGCAGCGAGGTATACAGGGGCAATGAGCAGTTCTTC	CASSEVYRGNEQFF
NA	TRBJ2-3	TRBV5-1	TRBD2	TGCGCCAGCAGCTCTCTTGGCGGGGGGCTCACAGATACGCAGTATTTT	CASSSLGGGLTDTQYF
NA	TRBJ2-3	TRBV5-4	NA	TGTGCCAGCAGCCATACCAAGGGGCCGTATACGCAGTATTTT	CASSHTKGPYTQYF
NA	TRBJ2-7	TRBV28	TRBD1	TGTGCCAGCACCCTGGGACAGGCCTACGAGCAGTACTTC	CASTLGQAYEQYF